The 10 T cell receptor beta chains below all came from one sample that was sequenced in a study of shared clonotypes between healthy human individuals. CD45RO-negative cells were positively selected for CCR7, leaving out terminally differentiated effector memory CD45RA+ cells. Sequencing was performed with immunoSEQ multiplex PCR; in TCRdb, only in-frame clones are kept and a portion is missing. The sample yields about 2 million clones, less than 95% seen once. The sequenced sample consisted of naive CD8+ T cells sorted from blood. The receptors derive from a man aged 18 to 29 in good health.

This clone was recorded once. This chain joins TRBV2 and TRBJ2-3, with 7 positions matching TRBD1. The germline V gene encodes CDR1 SNHLY and CDR2 FYNNEI. V lost 6 bases and J lost 2; bases outside the gene matches: 20. The length of the CDR3 is 19 residues. This CDR3 reads CASSPLGTGVGSPTDTQYF. CDR3 DNA: TGTGCCAGCAGCCCCCTGGGTACAGGGGTCGGATCCCCCACAGATACGCAGTATTTT.

The chain recombines TRBV4-3 with TRBJ2-2; no clear D gene. The CDR3 extends over 12 amino acids. In germline, CDR1 is LGHNA, CDR2 YSLEER. With 7 bases removed from V and 8 bases from J, the gap between germline ends came to 11 bases. As DNA, the CDR3 is TGCGCCAGCACCTATTCCGGAGGGGAGCTGTTTTTT. It translates to CASTYSGGELFF.

The V gene is TRBV13, the J gene TRBJ2-1, with 10 positions matching TRBD2. V was clipped by 5 bases and J by 5 bases; unmatched bases: 15. Germline CDR1 is PRHDT and CDR2 is FYEKMQ (reference sequence). This CDR3 comprises 18 residues. The CDR3 loop reads CASSMWTSGGLGDNEQFF. CDR3 nucleotide sequence: TGTGCCAGCAGCATGTGGACTAGCGGAGGTCTGGGCGACAATGAGCAGTTCTTC.

This chain joins TRBV4-1 and TRBJ2-7; the D is unclear. The CDR3 spans 15 residues. CDR1 and CDR2 from the germline V gene are MGHRA and YSYEKL. V was trimmed by 4 bases and J by 0 bases, leaving 13 bases between them. The CDR3 region is CASSPKAASSYEQYF. CDR3 in DNA: TGCGCCAGCAGCCCGAAGGCGGCTAGCTCCTACGAGCAGTACTTC.

The rearrangement joins TRBV9 to TRBJ1-2, with 9 bases that match TRBD1. CDR3 length equals 18 residues. V was pared by 3 bases and J by 2 bases, with 14 bases of the junction left unmatched. From germline, CDR1 is SGDLS and CDR2 YYNGEE. Here the CDR3 DNA reads TGTGCCAGCAGCGAAAACCCCACCACGGGACAGGGAAACTATGGCTACACCTTC. Translation: CASSENPTTGQGNYGYTF.

The chain uses TRBV11-2 and TRBJ1-6; 9 positions match TRBD1. V gave up 6 bases and J gave up 15 bases; unmatched junction bases: 18. The V gene's germline CDR1 is SGHAT and CDR2 FQNNGV. The CDR3 is made up of 16 amino acids. DNA for the CDR3: TGTGCCAGCAGACTACATTGGACAGGGGCTACCCGCCACCTCCACTTT. Translated, it gives CASRLHWTGATRHLHF. Complete variable domain (other parts from reference TRBV11-2 and TRBJ1-6): EAGVAQSPRYKIIEKRQSVAFWCNPISGHATLYWYQQILGQGPKLLIQFQNNGVVDDSQLPKDRFSAERLKGVDSTLKIQPAKLEDSAVYLCASRLHWTGATRHLHFGNGTRLTVT.

This clone has a handful of counts. Other DNA variants within this sample encode the same CDR3. The rearrangement joins TRBV5-1 to TRBJ1-1; D ambiguous. V was cut by 4 bases and J by 2 bases, with 9 bases left in between. CDR1 and CDR2 (germline): SGHRS, YFSETQ. This CDR3 is 13 amino acids long. The CDR3 region has the DNA TGCGCCAGCAGCCCGACACCCAACACTGAAGCTTTCTTT. This codes for CASSPTPNTEAFF. Supplemented by reference TRBV5-1 and TRBJ1-1, the full variable domain reads KAGVTQTPRYLIKTRGQQVTLSCSPISGHRSVSWYQQTPGQGLQFLFEYFSETQRNKGNFPGRFSGRQFSNSRSEMNVSTLELGDSALYLCASSPTPNTEAFFGQGTRLTVV.

This clone has a handful of counts. Additional DNA sequences in this sample encode the identical CDR3. The J gene is TRBJ1-1, the V gene TRBV30; no reliable D call. Trimming took off 0 bases at V and 0 bases at J, with 2 bases between the two ends. The germline V gene encodes CDR1 GTSNPN and CDR2 SVGIG (reference sequence). The CDR3 covers 12 residues. Written as DNA, the CDR3 is TGTGCCTGGAGTGTTGTGAACACTGAAGCTTTCTTT. The encoded protein is CAWSVVNTEAFF.

The genes are TRBV4-1 and TRBJ2-5; 8 nucleotides align to TRBD1. Germline V gene lookup returns CDR1 MGHRA and CDR2 YSYEKL. CDR3 length: 15 amino acids. V was pared by 4 bases and J by 1 base, with 5 bases of the junction left unmatched. CDR3 in DNA: TGCGCCAGCAGCCGCAGGACAGGGAGCCAAGAGACCCAGTACTTC. It encodes CASSRRTGSQETQYF.

This chain uses TRBV7-9 with TRBJ1-1; D is uncertain. Trimming shortened V by 5 bases and J by 4 bases, and 5 bases separated the two germline ends. This CDR3 has 11 residues. Germline V gives CDR1 SEHNR, CDR2 FQNEAQ (reference sequence). In DNA form, the CDR3 reads TGTGCCAGCAGCACGGTCACTGAAGCTTTCTTT. It codes for CASSTVTEAFF.